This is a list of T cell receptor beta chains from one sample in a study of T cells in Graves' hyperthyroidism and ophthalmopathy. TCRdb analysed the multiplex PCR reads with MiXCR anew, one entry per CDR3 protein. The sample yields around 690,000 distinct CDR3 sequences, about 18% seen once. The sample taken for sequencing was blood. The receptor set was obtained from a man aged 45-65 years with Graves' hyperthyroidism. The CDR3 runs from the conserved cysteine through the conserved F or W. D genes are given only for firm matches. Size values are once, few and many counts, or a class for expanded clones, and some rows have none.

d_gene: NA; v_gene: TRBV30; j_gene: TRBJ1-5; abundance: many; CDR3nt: TGTGCCTGGAGCCAGGGGATTTTCAATCAGCCCCAGCATTTT; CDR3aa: CAWSQGIFNQPQHF
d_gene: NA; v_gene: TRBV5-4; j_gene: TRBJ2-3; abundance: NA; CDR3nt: TGTGCCAGCAGCTTGGGACTAGGTGACACAGATACGCAGTATTTT; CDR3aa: CASSLGLGDTDTQYF
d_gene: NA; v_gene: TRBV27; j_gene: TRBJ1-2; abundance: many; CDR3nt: TGTGCCAGCAGTCCGGTACAGGGAGGTACCTATGGCTACACCTTC; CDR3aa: CASSPVQGGTYGYTF
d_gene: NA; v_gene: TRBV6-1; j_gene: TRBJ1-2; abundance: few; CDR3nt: TGTGCCACGGACCTCCGGGGATATGGCTACACCTTC; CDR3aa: CATDLRGYGYTF
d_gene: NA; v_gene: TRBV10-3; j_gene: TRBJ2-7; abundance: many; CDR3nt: TGTGCCACCGGGGGGCTGAACTCCTACGAGCAGTACTTC; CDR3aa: CATGGLNSYEQYF
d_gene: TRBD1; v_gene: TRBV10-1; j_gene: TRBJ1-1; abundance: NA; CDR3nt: TGCGCCAGCAGTGTAAACAGGGGCGAAGCTTTCTTT; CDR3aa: CASSVNRGEAFF
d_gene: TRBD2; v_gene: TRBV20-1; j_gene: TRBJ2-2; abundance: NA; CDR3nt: TGCAGTGCATGGACTAGCGGGAGAGGCGGGGAGCTGTTTTTT; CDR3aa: CSAWTSGRGGELFF
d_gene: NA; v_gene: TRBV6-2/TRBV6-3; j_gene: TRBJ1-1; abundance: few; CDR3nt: TGTGCCAGCAGTTACCGACAGAAGAACACTGAAGCTTTCTTT; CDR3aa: CASSYRQKNTEAFF
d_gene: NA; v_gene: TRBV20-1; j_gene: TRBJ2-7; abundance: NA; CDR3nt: TGCAGTGCTAGGCCCCCAGGGAGACACGAGCAGTACTTC; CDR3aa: CSARPPGRHEQYF
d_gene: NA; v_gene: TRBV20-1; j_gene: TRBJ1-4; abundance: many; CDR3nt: TGCAGTGCTTCTTCGGGGGCCAGGCATGAAAAACTGTTTTTT; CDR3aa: CSASSGARHEKLFF
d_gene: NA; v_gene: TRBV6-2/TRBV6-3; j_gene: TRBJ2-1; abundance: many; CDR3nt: TGTGCCAGCAGTAAATCAAACAATGAGCAGTTCTTC; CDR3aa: CASSKSNNEQFF
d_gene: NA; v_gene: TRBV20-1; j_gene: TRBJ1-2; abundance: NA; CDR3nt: TGCAGTGCTAACGGGGGAGCAGGGACCTACTATGGCTACACCTTC; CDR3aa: CSANGGAGTYYGYTF
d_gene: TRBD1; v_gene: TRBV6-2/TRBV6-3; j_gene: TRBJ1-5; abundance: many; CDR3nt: TGTGCCAGCAGTTACCGTCCGGACAGGGGCATTGGCAATCAGCCCCAGCATTTT; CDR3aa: CASSYRPDRGIGNQPQHF
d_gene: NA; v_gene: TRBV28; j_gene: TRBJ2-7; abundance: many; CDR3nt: TGTGCCAGTCTCAAAGGAGAATCCTACGAGCAGTACTTC; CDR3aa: CASLKGESYEQYF
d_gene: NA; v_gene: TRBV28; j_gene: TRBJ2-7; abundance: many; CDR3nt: TGTGCCAGCACCTCTCAGGGATTCTACGAGCAGTACTTC; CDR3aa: CASTSQGFYEQYF
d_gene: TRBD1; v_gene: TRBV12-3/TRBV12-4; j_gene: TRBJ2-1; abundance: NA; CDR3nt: TGTGCCAGCAACACAGGGGGCGCTTTTTATTTCTTC; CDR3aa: CASNTGGAFYFF
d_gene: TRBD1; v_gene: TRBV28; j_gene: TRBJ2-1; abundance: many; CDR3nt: TGTGCCAGCAGTCTCCCCGGGACAGGGGTCTCCTACAATGAGCAGTTCTTC; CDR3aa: CASSLPGTGVSYNEQFF